Listed below are T cell receptor beta chains from one sample, sequenced in a study of CD8 T cells in Susac syndrome. Via MiXCR, TCRdb re-called the immunoSEQ multiplex PCR reads, giving one row per CDR3 protein. Of roughly 190,000 distinct CDR3 sequences in the sample, 90% to 95% are singletons; the top ten hold approximately 0.1%. Material for sequencing was CD4+ T cells from PBMCs. The receptors stem from a human donor in good health. CDR3s include the opening cysteine and the closing phenylalanine or tryptophan. A D gene is named only where the DNA matches it firmly. Clone size, where shown, is once, few, many, or a class for clones that have expanded.

D	size	V	J	CDR3	DNA
TRBD1	.	TRBV4-1	TRBJ2-2	CASSRGGALTGELFF	TGCGCCAGCAGCAGAGGGGGCGCTTTGACCGGGGAGCTGTTTTTT
TRBD2	.	TRBV20-1	TRBJ2-3	CSGQLAGVGDTQYF	TGCAGTGGCCAACTAGCGGGGGTAGGAGATACGCAGTATTTT
.	.	TRBV12-3/TRBV12-4	TRBJ1-1	CASSLGVNPLLAFF	TGTGCCAGCAGTTTGGGAGTCAACCCTCTTTTGGCTTTCTTT
.	.	TRBV3-1	TRBJ1-6	CASSSSKGSPLHF	TGTGCCAGCAGCTCCTCTAAGGGTTCACCCCTCCACTTT
.	.	TRBV7-2	TRBJ2-5	CASSRGVLGKETQYF	TGTGCCAGCAGCCGCGGGGTACTAGGAAAGGAGACCCAGTACTTC
.	.	TRBV9	TRBJ1-6	CASSVASLGSPLHF	TGTGCCAGCAGCGTAGCTAGTCTTGGATCACCCCTCCACTTT
.	.	TRBV30	TRBJ1-6	CAYYDWNSPLHF	TGTGCCTATTACGATTGGAATTCACCCCTCCACTTT
.	.	TRBV2	TRBJ2-1	CASRDLQASGEQFF	TGTGCCAGCAGGGACCTCCAGGCAAGTGGTGAGCAGTTCTTC
.	once	TRBV6-2/TRBV6-3	TRBJ2-3	CASSLPNTQYF	TGTGCCAGCAGTTTACCGAATACGCAGTATTTT
.	.	TRBV5-1	TRBJ2-5	CASSSSEGETQYF	TGCGCCAGCAGCTCTAGCGAGGGGGAGACCCAGTACTTC
.	.	TRBV29-1	TRBJ1-1	CSVGHGVGTEAFF	TGCAGCGTGGGCCACGGAGTAGGCACTGAAGCTTTCTTT
TRBD1	.	TRBV29-1	TRBJ1-1	CSVETGGGTEAFF	TGCAGCGTTGAGACAGGGGGTGGCACTGAAGCTTTCTTT
.	few	TRBV6-1	TRBJ2-5	CASKMRRSPGETQYF	TGTGCCAGCAAAATGAGAAGGTCCCCAGGAGAGACCCAGTACTTC
TRBD2	once	TRBV3-1	TRBJ2-1	CASSQDPAGTYNEQFF	TGTGCCAGCAGCCAAGATCCAGCGGGGACCTACAATGAGCAGTTCTTC
TRBD1	.	TRBV4-2	TRBJ1-5	CASRSGTGQIQPQHF	TGTGCCAGCAGATCCGGGACAGGGCAAATTCAGCCCCAGCATTTT
.	.	TRBV13	TRBJ2-1	CASSLGGRGGEQFF	TGTGCCAGCAGCTTAGGAGGCAGAGGGGGTGAGCAGTTCTTC
TRBD1	once	TRBV7-9	TRBJ1-5	CASRPGGGSNQPQHF	TGTGCCAGCAGACCAGGGGGAGGGAGCAATCAGCCCCAGCATTTT
.	.	TRBV5-6	TRBJ1-6	CASSFGVSPLHF	TGTGCCAGCAGCTTTGGGGTTTCACCCCTCCACTTT
TRBD1	.	TRBV19	TRBJ1-4	CASRQGMIEELFF	TGTGCCAGCAGACAGGGGATGATAGAGGAACTGTTTTTT
TRBD1	.	TRBV5-4	TRBJ1-2	CASSPIRSGGDGYTF	TGTGCCAGCAGCCCCATCCGGTCAGGGGGCGATGGCTACACCTTC
.	.	TRBV5-1	TRBJ2-5	CASSLKTQPETQYF	TGCGCCAGCAGCTTGAAGACGCAACCAGAGACCCAGTACTTC
.	.	TRBV2	TRBJ1-4	CASSEGVLGKLFF	TGTGCCAGCAGTGAAGGGGTTTTGGGAAAACTGTTTTTT
TRBD1	.	TRBV5-6	TRBJ1-6	CASSWTGVSSPLHF	TGTGCCAGCAGCTGGACAGGGGTGAGTTCACCCCTCCACTTT
TRBD2	.	TRBV20-1	TRBJ2-1	CSASKVAGGRDEQFF	TGCAGTGCTAGTAAGGTAGCGGGGGGGAGGGATGAGCAGTTCTTC
TRBD1	.	TRBV3-1	TRBJ2-3	CASSQSDRGGYDTQYF	TGTGCCAGCAGCCAATCGGACAGGGGAGGCTATGATACGCAGTATTTT
.	.	TRBV27	TRBJ1-1	CASSLYGRWDAEAFF	TGTGCCAGCAGTTTATATGGCCGGTGGGATGCTGAAGCTTTCTTT
.	.	TRBV5-4	TRBJ2-7	CASSPEQGRSYEQYF	TGTGCCAGCAGCCCGGAACAGGGAAGGAGCTACGAGCAGTACTTC
.	.	TRBV2	TRBJ1-6	CASRAVHPPYNSPLHF	TGTGCCAGCAGGGCAGTCCACCCTCCCTATAATTCACCCCTCCACTTT
.	.	TRBV13	TRBJ1-2	CASSLGPSGYTF	TGTGCCAGCAGCTTAGGGCCTTCCGGCTACACCTTC
.	.	TRBV18	TRBJ2-3	CASSPMGSTDTQYF	TGTGCCAGCTCACCAATGGGCAGCACAGATACGCAGTATTTT
.	.	TRBV4-2	TRBJ1-1	CASSQGLGAGNTEAFF	TGTGCCAGCAGCCAGGGGCTAGGGGCCGGTAACACTGAAGCTTTCTTT
TRBD2	.	TRBV6-1	TRBJ2-5	CASSPRAKLAGATGAETQYF	TGTGCCAGCAGTCCCCGTGCTAAACTAGCGGGGGCCACAGGGGCAGAGACCCAGTACTTC
.	.	TRBV3-1	TRBJ2-3	CASSQRGTGEYF	TGTGCCAGCAGCCAGAGGGGGACGGGGGAGTATTTT
.	.	TRBV9	TRBJ1-6	CASRGDSDNSPLHF	TGTGCCAGCAGGGGAGACAGCGATAATTCACCCCTCCACTTT
.	.	TRBV5-1	TRBJ2-1	CASSLLQSMKRQFF	TGCGCCAGCAGCTTGCTGCAGTCGATGAAGCGGCAGTTCTTC
.	.	TRBV3-1	TRBJ2-6	CASSPRVGANVLTF	TGTGCCAGCAGCCCCCGAGTTGGGGCCAACGTCCTGACTTTC
.	.	TRBV7-9	TRBJ2-6	CASSSLGSSGANVLTF	TGTGCCAGCAGCTCCCTAGGCAGTTCTGGGGCCAACGTCCTGACTTTC
TRBD1	.	TRBV6-5	TRBJ2-7	CASRDGTASSYEQYF	TGTGCCAGCAGGGACGGGACAGCTAGCTCCTACGAGCAGTACTTC
.	.	TRBV7-6	TRBJ2-1	CASSLVGLNEQFF	TGTGCCAGCAGCTTAGTTGGGCTCAATGAGCAGTTCTTC
.	once	TRBV7-9	TRBJ2-7	CASSLVSGNTYEQYF	TGTGCCAGCAGCTTAGTCTCAGGAAATACCTACGAGCAGTACTTC
.	.	TRBV5-1	TRBJ1-2	CASSYSGDKGRGYTF	TGCGCCAGCAGCTACTCCGGGGACAAGGGCCGAGGCTACACCTTC